A selection of T cell receptor beta chains follows, all from one sample in a study of Graves' ophthalmopathy and Graves' hyperthyroidism. MiXCR, applied by TCRdb to the multiplex PCR reads, yields one record per CDR3 protein. The sample includes hundreds of thousands of distinct CDR3 sequences, about 20% of them seen just once. Sequencing input: peripheral blood. The source of these receptors is a woman younger than 35 with stable Graves' hyperthyroidism. Some clones in this sample may be carry-over from other donors' samples. Each CDR3 is given without its conserved first and last residue. Each record gives: J gene, V gene, CDR3 protein.

J gene: TRBJ1-3
V gene: TRBV28
CDR3 protein: ASSAPGTGFGNTIY

J gene: TRBJ1-1
V gene: TRBV30
CDR3 protein: ARDRLNTEAF

J gene: TRBJ1-2
V gene: TRBV9
CDR3 protein: ASSAQPGQGHYGYT

J gene: TRBJ2-3
V gene: TRBV13
CDR3 protein: ASSLTAGKDTQY

J gene: TRBJ2-6
V gene: TRBV19
CDR3 protein: ASSVRTGISGANVLT

J gene: TRBJ2-5
V gene: TRBV30
CDR3 protein: AWSVYIQETQY

J gene: TRBJ2-2
V gene: TRBV10-3
CDR3 protein: AISVETSGADNTGELF

J gene: TRBJ2-7
V gene: TRBV30
CDR3 protein: AWSAAGLYDEQY

J gene: TRBJ2-4
V gene: TRBV27
CDR3 protein: ASSSIGQGNIQY

J gene: TRBJ2-5
V gene: TRBV7-9
CDR3 protein: ASNRRKGGPETQY

J gene: TRBJ1-5
V gene: TRBV15
CDR3 protein: ATSIGGTQPQH

J gene: TRBJ2-5
V gene: TRBV7-2
CDR3 protein: ASRPTGSQETQY

J gene: TRBJ1-1
V gene: TRBV6-1
CDR3 protein: ASSEVGRWGTF

J gene: TRBJ2-7
V gene: TRBV6-5
CDR3 protein: ASSYSAGPEQY

J gene: TRBJ2-7
V gene: TRBV27
CDR3 protein: ASSLSGGSGEQY

J gene: TRBJ2-5
V gene: TRBV6-1
CDR3 protein: ASTRVGRKTKY

J gene: TRBJ1-1
V gene: TRBV25-1
CDR3 protein: ASSESVRKEAF

J gene: TRBJ2-5
V gene: TRBV2
CDR3 protein: AAAWTSRETQY

J gene: TRBJ1-2
V gene: TRBV5-1
CDR3 protein: ASSLDRISGYT

J gene: TRBJ2-7
V gene: TRBV3-1
CDR3 protein: ASSQDPASGLPLKQY

J gene: TRBJ1-2
V gene: TRBV28
CDR3 protein: ASSLGGFAGGYT

J gene: TRBJ1-2
V gene: TRBV12-3/TRBV12-4
CDR3 protein: ASSFVGARGYT

J gene: TRBJ1-2
V gene: TRBV5-1
CDR3 protein: ASSLAGDSTYGYT

J gene: TRBJ2-2
V gene: TRBV3-1
CDR3 protein: ASSQASGSTGELF

J gene: TRBJ1-5
V gene: TRBV6-1
CDR3 protein: ASSRTQGSLWPQH

J gene: TRBJ1-5
V gene: TRBV6-2/TRBV6-3
CDR3 protein: ASSYAQANNQPQH